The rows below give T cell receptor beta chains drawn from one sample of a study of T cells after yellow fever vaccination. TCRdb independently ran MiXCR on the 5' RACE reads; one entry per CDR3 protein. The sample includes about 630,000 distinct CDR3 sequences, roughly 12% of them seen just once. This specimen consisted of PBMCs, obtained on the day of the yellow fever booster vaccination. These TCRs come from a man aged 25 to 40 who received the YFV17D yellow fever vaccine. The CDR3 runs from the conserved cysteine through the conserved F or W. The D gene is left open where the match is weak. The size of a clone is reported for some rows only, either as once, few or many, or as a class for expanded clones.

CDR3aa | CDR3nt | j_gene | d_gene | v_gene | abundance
CSVSTSSKYEQYF | TGCAGTGTTTCTACTAGCAGCAAATACGAGCAGTACTTC | TRBJ2-7 | . | TRBV20-1 | .
CAISVEEDQPQHF | TGTGCCATCAGTGTGGAGGAGGATCAGCCCCAGCATTTT | TRBJ1-5 | . | TRBV10-3 | .
CASSPSGVGNQPQHF | TGTGCCAGCAGCCCAAGTGGGGTTGGCAATCAGCCCCAGCATTTT | TRBJ1-5 | . | TRBV7-9 | many
CASSWKGSTGYTF | TGTGCCAGCAGCTGGAAGGGATCGACCGGCTACACCTTC | TRBJ1-2 | . | TRBV5-8 | once
CSAWTNMNTEAFF | TGCAGTGCCTGGACGAACATGAACACTGAAGCTTTCTTT | TRBJ1-1 | . | TRBV20-1 | few
CSAGRGFSGELFF | TGCAGTGCTGGACGAGGGTTTTCCGGGGAGCTGTTTTTT | TRBJ2-2 | . | TRBV20-1 | .
CASSYASGLGEETQYF | TGTGCCAGCAGTTACGCTAGCGGGCTGGGGGAGGAGACCCAGTACTTC | TRBJ2-5 | TRBD2 | TRBV6-5 | few
CASNPGVRGVNTEAFF | TGTGCCAGCAACCCGGGCGTACGGGGGGTGAACACTGAAGCTTTCTTT | TRBJ1-1 | . | TRBV5-5 | few
CSVGDHSYEQYF | TGCAGCGTTGGGGACCACTCCTACGAGCAGTACTTC | TRBJ2-7 | . | TRBV29-1 | .
CASRTPGQIYEQYF | TGTGCCAGCAGAACACCGGGACAAATCTACGAGCAGTACTTC | TRBJ2-7 | . | TRBV28 | few
CSARRDSSNQPQHF | TGCAGTGCTCGACGCGACAGTAGCAATCAGCCCCAGCATTTT | TRBJ1-5 | . | TRBV20-1 | few
CASSLTSGTETQYF | TGTGCCAGCAGTCTCACTAGCGGAACTGAGACCCAGTACTTC | TRBJ2-5 | TRBD2 | TRBV27 | .
CASNQLAGNEQFF | TGTGCCAGCAACCAACTAGCGGGCAATGAGCAGTTCTTC | TRBJ2-1 | TRBD2 | TRBV6-6 | .
CASCHRAGAGNTIYF | TGTGCCAGCTGCCATAGAGCGGGGGCTGGAAACACCATATATTTT | TRBJ1-3 | . | TRBV3-1 | .
CASSLRRGFYEQYF | TGTGCCAGCAGCTTGCGTAGGGGATTTTACGAGCAGTACTTC | TRBJ2-7 | . | TRBV5-6 | .
CASSRGWNIQYF | TGTGCCAGCAGCCGGGGTTGGAACATTCAGTACTTC | TRBJ2-4 | . | TRBV3-1 | .
CASSPGQRGYGYTF | TGTGCCAGCTCACCAGGCCAGCGGGGCTATGGCTACACCTTC | TRBJ1-2 | . | TRBV18 | .
CSATIRAFGNEQFF | TGCAGTGCTACGATCCGGGCCTTCGGCAATGAGCAGTTCTTC | TRBJ2-1 | . | TRBV20-1 | few
CATEAGGPYEQYF | TGTGCCACGGAAGCGGGAGGGCCTTACGAGCAGTACTTC | TRBJ2-7 | TRBD2 | TRBV10-3 | .
CASSLSGSGTDMQYF | TGTGCCAGCAGCCTTAGCGGGAGTGGCACAGATATGCAGTATTTT | TRBJ2-3 | TRBD2 | TRBV7-2 | .
CASSPWIASSSEQYF | TGTGCCAGCAGCCCGTGGATCGCCTCATCATCCGAGCAGTACTTC | TRBJ2-7 | . | TRBV7-9 | .
CASSPDRGVYSPLHF | TGTGCCAGCTCTCCGGACAGGGGTGTGTATTCACCCCTCCACTTT | TRBJ1-6 | TRBD1 | TRBV18 | .
CASSSSGTVDEKLFF | TGTGCCAGCAGTTCGTCGGGGACAGTAGATGAAAAACTGTTTTTT | TRBJ1-4 | TRBD1 | TRBV6-5 | .
CAISESLAGGFEQYF | TGTGCCATCAGTGAGTCCCTAGCGGGAGGGTTCGAGCAGTACTTC | TRBJ2-7 | TRBD2 | TRBV10-3 | few
CASSARMTGGTPYEQYF | TGTGCCAGCAGTGCCCGGATGACAGGGGGGACCCCCTACGAGCAGTACTTC | TRBJ2-7 | TRBD1 | TRBV6-2/TRBV6-3 | .
CASSLGLVPTDTQYF | TGCGCCAGCAGCTTGGGACTAGTCCCTACAGATACGCAGTATTTT | TRBJ2-3 | . | TRBV5-1 | few
CASSPGWSNQPQHF | TGTGCCAGTAGTCCAGGGTGGAGCAATCAGCCCCAGCATTTT | TRBJ1-5 | . | TRBV19 | few
CASRDRSTDTQYF | TGCGCCAGCAGGGACAGGAGCACAGATACGCAGTATTTT | TRBJ2-3 | TRBD1 | TRBV10-2 | few
CASSLVGRATDEQYF | TGTGCCAGCAGCTTGGTCGGCAGAGCTACAGACGAGCAGTACTTC | TRBJ2-7 | . | TRBV5-4 | .
CASSRSQGANEQFF | TGTGCCAGCAGCCGCTCCCAGGGGGCAAATGAGCAGTTCTTC | TRBJ2-1 | TRBD1 | TRBV12-3/TRBV12-4 | .
CASSDSAGGAGELFF | TGCGCCAGCAGCGACTCAGCGGGAGGGGCCGGGGAGCTGTTTTTT | TRBJ2-2 | TRBD2 | TRBV5-1 | few
CASRDSRYEQYF | TGTGCCAGCCGGGACAGCCGCTACGAGCAGTACTTC | TRBJ2-7 | TRBD1 | TRBV6-6 | .
CSARDYRAKNIQYF | TGCAGTGCTAGAGACTACAGGGCCAAAAACATTCAGTACTTC | TRBJ2-4 | . | TRBV20-1 | .
CATSRGLVGETQYF | TGTGCCACCAGCAGAGGGCTAGTCGGGGAGACCCAGTACTTC | TRBJ2-5 | . | TRBV15 | few